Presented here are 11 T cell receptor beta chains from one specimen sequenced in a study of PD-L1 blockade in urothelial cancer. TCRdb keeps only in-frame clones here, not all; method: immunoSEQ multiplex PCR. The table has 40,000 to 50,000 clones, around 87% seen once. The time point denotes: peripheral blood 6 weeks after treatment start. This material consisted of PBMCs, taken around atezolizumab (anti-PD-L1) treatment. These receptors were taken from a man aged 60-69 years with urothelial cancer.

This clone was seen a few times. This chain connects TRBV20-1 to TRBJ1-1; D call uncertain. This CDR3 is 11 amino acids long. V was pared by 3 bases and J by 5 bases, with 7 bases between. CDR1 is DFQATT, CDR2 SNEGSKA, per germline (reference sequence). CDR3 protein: CSASSRTEAFF. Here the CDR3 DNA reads TGCAGTGCTAGTTCCCGGACTGAAGCTTTCTTT.

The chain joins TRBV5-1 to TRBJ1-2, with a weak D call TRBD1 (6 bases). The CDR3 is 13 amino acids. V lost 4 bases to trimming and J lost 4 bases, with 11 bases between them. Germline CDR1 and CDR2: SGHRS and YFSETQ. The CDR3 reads CASSPGQTYGYTF. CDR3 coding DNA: TGCGCCAGCAGCCCCGGACAGACCTATGGCTACACCTTC.

CDR3 coding DNA: TGTGCCAGCTCACCGGGACAGAGCACAGATACGCAGTATTTT. Its translation: CASSPGQSTDTQYF. The chain uses TRBV18 and TRBJ2-3, with 7 nucleotides matching TRBD1. The CDR3 is 14 residues long. Trimming cost V 3 bases and J 0 bases; bases outside gene matches: 0. Germline assignment: CDR1 KGHSH and CDR2 LQKENI.

CDR3 DNA: TGTGCCAGCAGCTTAGATCTTCAGGGGTTCACCATATATTTT. This codes for CASSLDLQGFTIYF. The chain employs TRBV7-6 and TRBJ1-3, with D perhaps matching TRBD1 (6 bases). Germline V gives CDR1 SGHVS, CDR2 FNYEAQ. V lost 1 base and J 9 bases, leaving 13 bases between the germline ends. The length of the CDR3 is 14 residues.

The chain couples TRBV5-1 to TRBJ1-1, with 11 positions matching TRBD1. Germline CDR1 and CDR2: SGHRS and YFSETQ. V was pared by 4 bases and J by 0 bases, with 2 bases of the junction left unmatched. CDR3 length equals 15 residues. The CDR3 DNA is TGCGCCAGCAGCACGGACAGGGGGCTGAACACTGAAGCTTTCTTT. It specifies CASSTDRGLNTEAFF.

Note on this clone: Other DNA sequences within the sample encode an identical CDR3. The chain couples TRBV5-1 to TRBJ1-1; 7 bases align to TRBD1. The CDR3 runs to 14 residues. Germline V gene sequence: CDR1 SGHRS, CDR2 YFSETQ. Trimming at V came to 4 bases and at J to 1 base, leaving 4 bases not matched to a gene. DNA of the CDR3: TGCGCCAGCAGCACCGGACAGGAGAACACTGAAGCTTTCTTT. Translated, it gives CASSTGQENTEAFF.

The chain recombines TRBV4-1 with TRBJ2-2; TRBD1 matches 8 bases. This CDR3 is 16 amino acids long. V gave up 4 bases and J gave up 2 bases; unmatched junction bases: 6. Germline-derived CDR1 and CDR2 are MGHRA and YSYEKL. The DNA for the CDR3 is TGCGCCAGCAGCCCCAGGACAGGGAGAAACACCGGGGAGCTGTTTTTT. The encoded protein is CASSPRTGRNTGELFF.

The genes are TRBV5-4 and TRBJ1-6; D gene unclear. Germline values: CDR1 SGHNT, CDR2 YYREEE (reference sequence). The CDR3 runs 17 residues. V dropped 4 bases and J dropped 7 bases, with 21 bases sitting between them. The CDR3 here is CASSVGSTLSGNSPLHF. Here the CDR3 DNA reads TGTGCCAGCAGCGTCGGGTCAACCCTATCGGGGAATTCACCCCTCCACTTT.

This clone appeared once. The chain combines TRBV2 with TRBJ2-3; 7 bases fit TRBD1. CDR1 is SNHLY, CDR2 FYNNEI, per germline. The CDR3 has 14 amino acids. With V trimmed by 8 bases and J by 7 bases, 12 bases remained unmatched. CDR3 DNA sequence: TGTGCCAGCTCCAGACAGGGAACCATGTATACGCAGTATTTT. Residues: CASSRQGTMYTQYF.

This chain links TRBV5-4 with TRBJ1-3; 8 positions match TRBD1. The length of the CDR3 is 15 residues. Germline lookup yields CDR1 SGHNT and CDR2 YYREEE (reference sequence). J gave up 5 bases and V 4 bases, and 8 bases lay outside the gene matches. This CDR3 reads CASSITGQGRNTIYF. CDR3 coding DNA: TGTGCCAGCAGCATCACCGGACAGGGCAGAAACACCATATATTTT.

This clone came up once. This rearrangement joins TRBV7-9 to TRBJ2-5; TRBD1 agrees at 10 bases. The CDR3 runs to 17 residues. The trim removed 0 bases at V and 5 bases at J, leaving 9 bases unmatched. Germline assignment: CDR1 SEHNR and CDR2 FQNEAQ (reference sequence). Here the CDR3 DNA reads TGTGCCAGCAGCTTAGCGGGGAAGACAGGGGGCAGGGAGACCCAGTACTTC. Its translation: CASSLAGKTGGRETQYF.